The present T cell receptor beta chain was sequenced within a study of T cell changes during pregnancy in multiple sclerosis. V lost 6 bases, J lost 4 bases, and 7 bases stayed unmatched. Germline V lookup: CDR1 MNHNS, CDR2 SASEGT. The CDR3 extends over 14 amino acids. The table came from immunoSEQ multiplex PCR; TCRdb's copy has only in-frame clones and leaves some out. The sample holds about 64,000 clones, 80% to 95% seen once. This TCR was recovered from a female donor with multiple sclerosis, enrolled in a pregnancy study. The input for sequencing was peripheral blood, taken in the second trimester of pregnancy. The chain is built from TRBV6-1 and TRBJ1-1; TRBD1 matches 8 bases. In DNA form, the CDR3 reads TGTGCCAGCAGCGGATCAACAGGGGGCACTGAAGCTTTCTTT. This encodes CASSGSTGGTEAFF.